These 24 T cell receptor beta chains came from one sample sequenced in a study of OX40 agonist ivuxolimab in advanced cancers. The protocol was immunoSEQ multiplex PCR, while the TCRdb copy is restricted to in-frame clones and leaves out a portion. Here the sample spans 50,000 to 75,000 clones, 85% to 90% being singletons. The sequencing here drew on CD4+ or CD8+ T cells sorted from blood, taken in a trial of the OX40 agonist ivuxolimab. These receptors originate from an adult with an advanced solid tumor such as melanoma, head and neck, liver or kidney cancer.

This sequence joins TRBV2 and TRBJ1-4, with 9 bases fitting TRBD1. Germline trimming cut 8 bases from V and 7 bases from J; bases unmatched to any gene: 8. The CDR3 is 14 amino acids. Germline CDR1 is SNHLY and CDR2 is FYNNEI. DNA for the CDR3: TGTGCCAGCTCGGAGGACAGGGGTCGTGAAAAACTGTTTTTT. The encoded protein is CASSEDRGREKLFF.

CDR3 region: CASSPPIQRSYNEQFF. For the CDR3, the DNA is TGTGCCAGCTCACCACCGATTCAGCGCTCCTACAATGAGCAGTTCTTC. This sequence joins TRBV18 and TRBJ2-1; no definite D call. CDR3 size: 16 residues. Looked up from germline, CDR1 is KGHSH and CDR2 is LQKENI. V gave up 0 bases and J gave up 0 bases, with 9 bases separating them.

By frequency in the sample, this clone is medium-sized. The V gene is TRBV11-2, the J gene TRBJ1-6; D possibly corresponds to TRBD1 (5 bases). V was clipped by 2 bases and J by 6 bases, with 11 bases between them. Looked up from germline, CDR1 is SGHAT and CDR2 is FQNNGV. The CDR3 length is 15 residues. In DNA form, the CDR3 reads TGTGCCAGCAGCTTACGGGGCCTAGTTAATTCACCCCTCCACTTT. Encoded protein: CASSLRGLVNSPLHF.

This sequence joins TRBV14 and TRBJ2-2; D is unresolved. Germline loops: CDR1 SGHDN, CDR2 FVKESK. CDR3 size: 16 residues. Trimming removed 0 bases at V and 5 bases at J, with 13 bases between. As DNA, the CDR3 is TGTGCCAGCAGCCAAGATTGGGTCCCTGGGACCGGGGAGCTGTTTTTT. It yields the protein CASSQDWVPGTGELFF.

V usage is TRBV10-3 and J usage is TRBJ1-2, with a weak D call TRBD1 (5 bases). The V gene's germline CDR1 is ENHRY and CDR2 SYGVKD. The CDR3 extends over 12 amino acids. V was clipped by 6 bases and J by 8 bases, with 13 bases between them. CDR3 residues: CAISGTPEGYTF. As DNA, the CDR3 is TGTGCCATCAGCGGGACTCCCGAAGGCTACACCTTC.

This rearrangement joins TRBV6-5 to TRBJ1-1, with unresolved D. This CDR3 is built from 16 residues. V lost 3 bases to trimming and J lost 1 base, with 15 bases between them. The germline gives CDR1 MNHEY, CDR2 SVGAGI. This CDR3 reads CASSYVWAAKNTEAFF. The CDR3 DNA reads TGTGCCAGCAGTTATGTTTGGGCCGCGAAGAACACTGAAGCTTTCTTT.

The chain uses TRBV11-2 and TRBJ2-7, with unresolved D. V gave up 0 bases and J gave up 3 bases, with 9 bases separating them. The germline gives CDR1 SGHAT, CDR2 FQNNGV. The CDR3 is made up of 14 amino acids. DNA for the CDR3: TGTGCCAGCAGCTTAGATCCCGCGGTCTACGAGCAGTACTTC. Translation: CASSLDPAVYEQYF.

The CDR3 DNA is TGTGCCAGCAGTGTGACTAGCCTCGGCACAGATACGCAGTATTTT. It encodes CASSVTSLGTDTQYF. This rearrangement joins TRBV6-4 to TRBJ2-3; 7 bases are a match to TRBD2. Per germline, CDR1 MRHNA and CDR2 SNTAGT. CDR3 length: 15 amino acids. V trimming: 4 bases; J trimming: 1 base; junction bases outside the gene matches: 5.

The gene calls are TRBV5-1 and TRBJ2-7, with a tentative D call TRBD2 (5 bases). Trimming cost V 5 bases and J 0 bases, with 15 bases left between them. In germline, CDR1 is SGHRS, CDR2 YFSETQ. The CDR3 has 15 amino acids. The CDR3 sequence: CASSHVDWSSYEQYF. CDR3 DNA sequence: TGCGCCAGCAGTCACGTGGACTGGAGCTCCTACGAGCAGTACTTC.

The chain couples TRBV5-6 to TRBJ1-2; no firm D call. The CDR3 runs 12 residues. From germline, CDR1 is SGHDT and CDR2 YYEEEE. V lost 4 bases and J lost 3, with 7 bases in between. The CDR3 coding sequence is TGTGCCAGCAGCCAGTGGGACTATGGCTACACCTTC. It specifies CASSQWDYGYTF.

This clone appeared once. V and J are TRBV7-3 and TRBJ1-1; 7 positions match TRBD1. The CDR3 loop spans 14 amino acids. After removal of 5 bases from V and 5 bases from J, the junction contained 8 bases not matched to a gene. Germline CDR1 and CDR2: SGHTA and FQGTGA. CDR3 protein: CASSADRDGTEAFF. The CDR3 DNA follows: TGTGCCAGCAGCGCCGACAGGGACGGGACTGAAGCTTTCTTT.

The chain couples TRBV5-6 to TRBJ2-3, with 10 positions matching TRBD2. CDR3 length: 17 residues. The germline gives CDR1 SGHDT, CDR2 YYEEEE. The trim removed 6 bases at V and 4 bases at J, leaving 14 bases unmatched. CDR3 residues: CASNPSAGGEGADTQYF. CDR3 coding DNA: TGTGCCAGCAACCCATCAGCGGGAGGGGAGGGGGCAGATACGCAGTATTTT.

J is TRBJ2-3 and V is TRBV7-3; possibly TRBD1 or TRBD2 for D (5 bases each). The CDR3 has 14 residues. V was clipped by 5 bases and J by 5 bases, with 14 bases between them. Germline V gene lookup returns CDR1 SGHTA and CDR2 FQGTGA. The CDR3 sequence is CASSPRDRQDTQYF. In DNA form, the CDR3 reads TGTGCCAGCAGCCCCCGGGACCGGCAAGATACGCAGTATTTT.

J is TRBJ1-1 and V is TRBV25-1; a weak D match, TRBD1 (5 bases). The CDR3 runs to 14 residues. Germline values: CDR1 MGHDK, CDR2 SYGVNS. The ends were cut back, 6 bases at V and 4 bases at J, with 15 bases in the middle. CDR3 in amino acids: CASRDPQGITEAFF. The CDR3 region has the DNA TGTGCCAGCAGAGACCCCCAGGGAATCACTGAAGCTTTCTTT.

The rearrangement joins TRBV5-1 to TRBJ1-1; D remains unclear. This CDR3 comprises 12 residues. Trimming removed 3 bases at V and 7 bases at J, with 10 bases between. The germline gives CDR1 SGHRS, CDR2 YFSETQ. The CDR3 DNA reads as TGCGCCAGCAGCTGGCAGGAGGGTGAAGCTTTCTTT. Translating it yields CASSWQEGEAFF.

The chain links TRBV5-1 to TRBJ2-5; D is perhaps TRBD1 (6 bases). CDR1 SGHRS and CDR2 YFSETQ come from the germline V gene. The ends were cut back, 2 bases at V and 2 bases at J, with 13 bases in the middle. The CDR3 consists of 15 residues. In nucleotides, the CDR3 is TGCGCCAGCAGCTTCGTTACAGGACAGCAAGAGACCCAGTACTTC. Its protein product is CASSFVTGQQETQYF.

The chain has TRBV25-1 and TRBJ2-2; 8 bases fit TRBD2. The V segment lost 2 bases and the J segment 7 bases; nucleotides outside the gene matches: 3. Germline V lookup: CDR1 MGHDK, CDR2 SYGVNS. The CDR3 is 14 amino acids. The chain's CDR3 is CASSENGRVGELFF. The CDR3 DNA reads as TGTGCCAGCAGTGAAAACGGGAGGGTCGGGGAGCTGTTTTTT.

This clone was counted a single time. The CDR3 region has the DNA TGCGCCAGCAGCCAAGCAGGAGCGCTAGCGGGGGGCCCTACCACCGGGGAGCTGTTTTTT. Translated: CASSQAGALAGGPTTGELFF. This rearrangement joins TRBV4-3 to TRBJ2-2; TRBD2 matches 11 bases. The germline V gene has CDR1 LGHNA and CDR2 YSLEER. The CDR3 consists of 20 residues. After removal of 1 base from V and 4 bases from J, the junction contained 14 bases not matched to a gene.

V is TRBV11-3 and J is TRBJ2-7; D possibly corresponds to TRBD1 (5 bases). CDR3 length: 11 residues. Germline V gene lookup returns CDR1 SGHNT and CDR2 YENEEA. Trimming pared 9 bases from V and 6 bases from J, leaving 12 bases between. CDR3 nucleotides: TGTGCCAGATGGGGCATCCGCGAGCAGTACTTC. It specifies CARWGIREQYF.

V usage is TRBV6-1 and J usage is TRBJ1-3, with unresolved D. The CDR3 is 16 amino acids. Germline loops: CDR1 MNHNS, CDR2 SASEGT. Trimming left V 1 base short and J 0 bases short, with 10 bases between. CDR3 nucleotide sequence: TGTGCCAGCAGTGAAGGGCGGTCTCTCTCTGGAAACACCATATATTTT. Translated: CASSEGRSLSGNTIYF.

J is TRBJ2-3 and V is TRBV11-2, with a possible D match to TRBD2 (6 bases). V gave up 2 bases and J gave up 0 bases, with 6 bases separating them. This CDR3 comprises 14 residues. Germline CDR1 reads SGHAT; CDR2 reads FQNNGV. The CDR3 DNA follows: TGTGCCAGCAGCTTACGGGGGAGCACAGATACGCAGTATTTT. Its translation: CASSLRGSTDTQYF.

The rearrangement links TRBV7-8 to TRBJ1-6, with 9 bases fitting TRBD1. Per the germline V gene, CDR1 is SGHVS and CDR2 is FQNEAQ. The CDR3 is 16 residues long. Germline trimming cut 4 bases from V and 5 bases from J; bases unmatched to any gene: 6. The CDR3 is CASSSEQGANNSPLHF. The CDR3 DNA follows: TGTGCCAGCAGCTCCGAACAGGGGGCGAATAATTCACCCCTCCACTTT.

This clone was found a few times. This chain links TRBV7-2 with TRBJ1-2; possibly TRBD1 for D (6 bases). V was clipped by 1 base and J by 5 bases, with 14 bases between them. CDR1 is SGHTA and CDR2 is FQGNSA in the germline V gene. This CDR3 contains 15 residues. The CDR3, as DNA: TGTGCCAGCAGCTTAGGGCGACGTAGGGGGTATGGCTACACCTTC. It yields the protein CASSLGRRRGYGYTF.

The chain employs TRBV19 and TRBJ2-3, with 12 bases fitting TRBD2. From germline, CDR1 is LNHDA and CDR2 SQIVND (reference sequence). With 5 bases clipped from V and 4 bases from J, the junction kept 4 bases outside the gene matches. The CDR3 contains 15 residues. In DNA form, the CDR3 reads TGTGCCAGTAGTGCCCGGACTAGCGGGGCAGATACGCAGTATTTT. Translated: CASSARTSGADTQYF.